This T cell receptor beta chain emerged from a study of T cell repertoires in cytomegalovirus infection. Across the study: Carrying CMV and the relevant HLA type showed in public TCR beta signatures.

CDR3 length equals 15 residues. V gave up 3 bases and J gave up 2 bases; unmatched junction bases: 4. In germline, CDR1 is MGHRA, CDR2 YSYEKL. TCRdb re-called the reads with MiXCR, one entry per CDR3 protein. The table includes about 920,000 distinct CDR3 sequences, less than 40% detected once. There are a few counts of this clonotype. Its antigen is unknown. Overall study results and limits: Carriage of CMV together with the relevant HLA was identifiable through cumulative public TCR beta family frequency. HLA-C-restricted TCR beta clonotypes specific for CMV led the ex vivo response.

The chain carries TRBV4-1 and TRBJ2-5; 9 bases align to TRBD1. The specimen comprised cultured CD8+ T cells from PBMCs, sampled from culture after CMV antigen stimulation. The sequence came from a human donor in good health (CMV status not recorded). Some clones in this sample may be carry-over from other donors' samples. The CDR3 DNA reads TGCGCCAGCAGCCAGGCCGGGACAGGGCAAGAGACCCAGTACTTC. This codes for CASSQAGTGQETQYF.